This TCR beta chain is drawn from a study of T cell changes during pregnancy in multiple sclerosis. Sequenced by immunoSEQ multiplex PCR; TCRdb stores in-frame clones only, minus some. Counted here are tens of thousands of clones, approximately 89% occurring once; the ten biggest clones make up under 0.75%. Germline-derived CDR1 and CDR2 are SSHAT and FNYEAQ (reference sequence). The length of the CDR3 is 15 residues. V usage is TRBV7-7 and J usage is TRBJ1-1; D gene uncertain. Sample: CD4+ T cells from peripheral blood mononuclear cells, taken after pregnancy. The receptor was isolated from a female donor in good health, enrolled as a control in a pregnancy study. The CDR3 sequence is CARPPPSQVNTEAFF. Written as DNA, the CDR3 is TGTGCTCGTCCTCCGCCCTCGCAGGTGAACACTGAAGCTTTCTTT.